This TCR beta chain was identified during a study of T cells in localized non-small cell lung cancer. Overall study results and limits: Adjacent lung exhibited a median of around 60 among the 100 most abundant tumor clones. Uninvolved neighboring lung showed the greatest T cell clonality, exceeding tumor. Sequencing involved a lone tumor region, leaving heterogeneity possible. Elevated blood T cell density was associated with longer overall survival.

Remarks on this clone: The antigen remains undetermined.

Looked up from germline, CDR1 is SNHLY and CDR2 is FYNNEI. The CDR3 is 14 amino acids. Trimming took 11 bases from V and 4 from J; bases not matched to a gene: 9. Repertoires were generated with immunoSEQ multiplex PCR, while TCRdb's copy carries only in-frame clones and drops some. The top ten hold approximately 9.7% of the sample, which has roughly 72,000 clones, more than 70% seen once. The chain joins TRBV2 to TRBJ2-1, with 9 bases aligning to TRBD2. The receptor was isolated from a female donor older than 55 with stage I lung adenocarcinoma. The sequenced sample was peripheral blood, obtained before any cancer treatment. The CDR3 nucleotides read TGTGCCGCTCTAGCGGGGAACCCTTACAATGAGCAGTTCTTC. Translating gives CAALAGNPYNEQFF.